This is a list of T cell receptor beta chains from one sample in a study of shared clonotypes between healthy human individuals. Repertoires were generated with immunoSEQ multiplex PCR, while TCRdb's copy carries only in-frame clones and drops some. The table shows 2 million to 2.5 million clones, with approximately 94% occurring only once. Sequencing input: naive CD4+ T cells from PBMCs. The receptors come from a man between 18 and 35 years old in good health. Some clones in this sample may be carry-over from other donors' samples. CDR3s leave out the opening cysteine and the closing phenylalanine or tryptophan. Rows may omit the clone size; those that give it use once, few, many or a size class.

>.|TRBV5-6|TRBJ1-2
ASSLVAGPYGYT
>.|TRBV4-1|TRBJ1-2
ASSPSRGPGNGYT
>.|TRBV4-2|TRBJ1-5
ASSQRLGQPQH
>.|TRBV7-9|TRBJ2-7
ASSLIYEQY
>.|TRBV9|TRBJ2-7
ASSVAAQGHEQY
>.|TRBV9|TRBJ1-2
ASSVSTNYGYT
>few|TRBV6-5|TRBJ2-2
ASRAPNTGELF
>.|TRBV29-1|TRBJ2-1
SVERLAGGGPGSEQF
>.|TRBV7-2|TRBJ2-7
ASSTRAYLGGQY
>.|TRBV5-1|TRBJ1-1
ASSLVMNTEAF
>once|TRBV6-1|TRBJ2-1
ASSGGLGLAFDEQF
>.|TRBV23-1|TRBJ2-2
ASSLGGTNTGELF
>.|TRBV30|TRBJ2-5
AWSSYTGGALETQY
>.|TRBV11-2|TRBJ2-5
ASSLLRGLAGAGETQY
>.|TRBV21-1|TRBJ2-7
ASSKERLAETSKDSSYEQY
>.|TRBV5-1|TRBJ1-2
ASSLVSGSSYGYT
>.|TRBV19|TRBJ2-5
ASSYQGRGNWETQY
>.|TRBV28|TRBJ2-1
ASSPPDLRTYNEQF
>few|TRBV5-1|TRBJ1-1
ASSLGMNTEAF
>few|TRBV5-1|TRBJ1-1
ASSPMRGTEAF
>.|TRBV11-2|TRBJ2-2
ASSLLAPTANTGELF
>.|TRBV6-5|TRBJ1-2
ASSYLGGADYGYT
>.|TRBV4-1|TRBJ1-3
ASSQLSRDRGNTIY
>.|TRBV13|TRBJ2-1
ASSPPRGVSYNEQF
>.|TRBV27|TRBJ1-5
ASSLSGTANQPQH
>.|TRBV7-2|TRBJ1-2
ASSFEVRGIRDYGYT
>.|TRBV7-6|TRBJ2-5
ASSFTGLAGGETQY
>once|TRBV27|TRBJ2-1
ASSLLLGVNNEQF
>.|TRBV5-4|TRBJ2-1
ASSLAGGRSYNEQF
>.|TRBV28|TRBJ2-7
ASSSPSRSSYEQY
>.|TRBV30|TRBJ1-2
AWSVLHGGRDGYT
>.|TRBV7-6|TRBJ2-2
ASSPLAGGQLNTGELF
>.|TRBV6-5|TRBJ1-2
ASSSRTDGYT
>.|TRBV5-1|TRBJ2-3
ASSLDRKWGTDTQY
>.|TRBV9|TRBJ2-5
ASSPTVGDRGGTGSVETQY
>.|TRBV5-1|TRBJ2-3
ASSRSQGSTDTQY
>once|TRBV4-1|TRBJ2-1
ASSLKGLAGIEQF
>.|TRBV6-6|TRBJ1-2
ASSAGQNNYGYT
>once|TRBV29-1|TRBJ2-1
SVRTHGHSYNEQF
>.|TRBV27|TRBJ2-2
ASSPKGQGGMAGELF
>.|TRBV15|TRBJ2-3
ATSPRRVPDTQY
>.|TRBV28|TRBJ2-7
ASLDLGTYEQY
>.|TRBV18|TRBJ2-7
ASSRSGTGDREQY
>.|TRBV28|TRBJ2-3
ASSSFPTRLATDTQY
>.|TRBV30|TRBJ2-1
AVEPYNEQF
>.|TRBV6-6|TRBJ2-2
ASSPTTTTGELF
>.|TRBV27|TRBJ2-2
ASSFWDAGELF
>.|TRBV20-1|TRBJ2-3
SAHRTDTQY